This T cell receptor (beta chain) was identified during a study of shared clonotypes between healthy human individuals. CDR1 and CDR2 (germline): LNHDA, SQIVND (reference sequence). V was shortened by 7 bases and J by 3 bases, with 18 bases between the two germline ends. There are 15 residues in the CDR3. Original handling: ImmunoSEQ gave junction-only sequences without quality scores, so filtering differed. Sequencing was performed with immunoSEQ multiplex PCR; in TCRdb, only in-frame clones are kept and a portion is missing. V, J and clone size are taken as reported in that table, and D and trimming were inferred from the DNA itself. Of 2,500,000 or so clones listed, 93% are singletons.

What was sequenced was naive CD4+ T cells from PBMCs. Subset meaning: CD45RA+ positively selected. The chain links TRBV19 to TRBJ1-1; a possible D gene is TRBD1 (6 bases). This clonotype was obtained from a man between 18 and 29 years old in good health. Some clones in this sample may be carry-over from other donors' samples. CDR3 protein: CASNQPGGPDTEAFF. The CDR3 bases are TGTGCCAGTAACCAACCGGGGGGCCCGGACACTGAAGCTTTCTTT.